The 32 T cell receptor beta chains presented below share a single source sample, sequenced in a study of Graves' ophthalmopathy and Graves' hyperthyroidism (dated by TCRdb to 2016 to 2018). Sequencing relied on an Illumina HiSeq 2000. TCR beta CDR3 regions were amplified from RNA transcripts for repertoire sequencing. The first round of RT-PCR was done with HTBI primers and the Qiagen OneStep RT-PCR kit, and was followed by a second round of multiplex PCR, then size selection and purification. TCRdb reprocessed the public reads (quality trimming at Q25 with fastp, clone calling with MiXCR) and kept in-frame beta chains. Rows are combined by CDR3 protein, so each entry shows the most common genes and DNA. This sample is represented by tens of thousands of distinct CDR3 sequences; 48% of them were singletons. The top ten hold around 6.6% of the sample. Material: peripheral blood. These receptors were obtained from an adult woman with stable Graves' hyperthyroidism.

This chain joins TRBV12-3 or TRBV12-4 and TRBJ2-3; D perhaps matches TRBD2 (6 bases). Trimming took 9 bases from V and 11 from J, leaving 24 bases between them. The CDR3 is 14 residues long. CDR3 residues: CASRITAGWNEQYF. The CDR3 coding sequence is TGTGCCAGTAGAATAACGGCGGGATGGAATGAGCAGTATTTT.

By share, this clonotype counts as medium-sized. The J gene is TRBJ2-7, the V gene TRBV7-9; a possible D gene is TRBD1 (6 bases). The germline V gene encodes CDR1 SEHNR and CDR2 FQNEAQ (reference sequence). This CDR3 is 11 amino acids long. V was shortened by 5 bases and J by 7 bases, with 9 bases between the two germline ends. In nucleotides, the CDR3 is TGTGCCAGCAGCCAGGGGCGGGAGCAGTACTTC. Protein sequence: CASSQGREQYF. Combining the CDR3 with reference TRBV7-9 and TRBJ2-7 gives the whole variable domain DTGVSQNPRHKITKRGQNVTFRCDPISEHNRLYWYRQTLGQGPEFLTYFQNEAQLEKSRLLSDRFSAERPKGSFSTLEIQRTEQGDSAMYLCASSQGREQYFGPGTRLTVT.

This clonotype ranks as medium-sized. The CDR3 DNA reads TGCAGTGCTATATCCGGGGCGAACACTGAAGCTTTCTTT. Encoded protein: CSAISGANTEAFF. V gene TRBV20-1 combines with J gene TRBJ1-1, with D possibly being TRBD1 (5 bases). Germline V gene data show CDR1 as DFQATT and CDR2 as SNEGSKA (reference sequence). This CDR3 is built from 13 residues. V lost 4 bases to trimming and J lost 1 base, with 10 bases between them.

The V call is TRBV7-2, the J call TRBJ2-1, with 12 bases matching TRBD2. V was pared by 5 bases and J by 0 bases, with 11 bases of the junction left unmatched. The CDR3 contains 19 residues. Germline CDR1 is SGHTA and CDR2 is FQGNSA. This chain's CDR3 is CASSIARTSGANSYNEQFF. The CDR3 region has the DNA TGTGCCAGCAGCATCGCCCGGACTAGCGGGGCCAACTCCTACAATGAGCAGTTCTTC.

In its sample, this clonotype is medium-sized. The chain uses TRBV20-1 and TRBJ2-7; the match to TRBD2 covers 11 bases. The V gene's germline CDR1 is DFQATT and CDR2 SNEGSKA (reference sequence). The CDR3 extends over 17 amino acids. Germline trimming cut 0 bases from V and 0 bases from J; bases unmatched to any gene: 7. This chain's CDR3 is CSARDTSGSYSSYEQYF. Here the CDR3 DNA reads TGCAGTGCTAGAGATACTAGCGGGAGTTACAGCTCCTACGAGCAGTACTTC.

The chain is built from TRBV7-8 and TRBJ1-5, with a tentative D call TRBD1 (6 bases). With 1 base removed from V and 0 bases from J, the gap between germline ends came to 13 bases. The germline gives CDR1 SGHVS, CDR2 FQNEAQ. This CDR3 region has 17 residues. CDR3 in amino acids: CASSLGGAEDSNQPQHF. For the CDR3, the DNA is TGTGCCAGCAGCTTAGGGGGGGCAGAAGATAGCAATCAGCCCCAGCATTTT.

This clonotype showed up many times. CDR3 coding DNA: TGTGCCAGCAGTTTGGGTCGGAGACCTAATCAGCCCCAGCATTTT. Translation: CASSLGRRPNQPQHF. The chain joins TRBV28 to TRBJ1-5; D call uncertain. Germline V gives CDR1 MDHEN, CDR2 SYDVKM. The ends were cut back, 3 bases at V and 4 bases at J, with 13 bases in the middle. CDR3 length equals 15 residues.

This chain joins TRBV10-3 and TRBJ2-2; TRBD2 matches 11 bases. With 0 bases clipped from V and 0 bases from J, the junction kept 6 bases outside the gene matches. The germline CDR1 and CDR2 sequences are ENHRY and SYGVKD. This CDR3 is 19 amino acids long. The CDR3 DNA reads TGTGCCATCAGTGAGTCAACTAGCGGGGGCCGAGCGAACACCGGGGAGCTGTTTTTT. Its protein product is CAISESTSGGRANTGELFF.

The V call is TRBV9, the J call TRBJ2-2; 7 bases are shared with TRBD2. The CDR3 loop spans 16 amino acids. The trim removed 0 bases at V and 5 bases at J, leaving 7 bases unmatched. CDR1 and CDR2 (germline): SGDLS, YYNGEE. This chain's CDR3 is CASSVEGSGLTGELFF. As DNA, the CDR3 is TGTGCCAGCAGCGTAGAGGGTAGCGGGTTAACCGGGGAGCTGTTTTTT.

This clonotype was seen a few times. The chain combines TRBV29-1 with TRBJ2-1; D is uncertain. Per the germline V gene, CDR1 is SQVTM and CDR2 is ANQGSEA. The CDR3 is 14 residues long. Trimming pared 8 bases from V and 0 bases from J, leaving 14 bases between. DNA for the CDR3: TGCAGCCCCTTCCCACTGTGCTCCTACAATGAGCAGTTCTTC. The encoded protein is CSPFPLCSYNEQFF.

This clonotype has at least ten counts. V gene TRBV19 combines with J gene TRBJ1-1; D is perhaps TRBD1 (6 bases). Trimming took off 8 bases at V and 1 base at J, with 23 bases between the two ends. Germline V gene data show CDR1 as LNHDA and CDR2 as SQIVND (reference sequence). The length of the CDR3 is 17 residues. CDR3 sequence reads: CASSLTGTPVENTEAFF. The CDR3 nucleotides are TGTGCCAGTTCCCTTACCGGGACACCCGTTGAGAACACTGAAGCTTTCTTT.

In this sample, this clonotype is medium-sized (0.01 to 0.1%). The V call is TRBV20-1, the J call TRBJ2-1; 10 bases match TRBD2. The germline gives CDR1 DFQATT, CDR2 SNEGSKA (reference sequence). The CDR3 contains 14 residues. In nucleotides, the CDR3 is TGCAGCCGAACCGGGACTAGCGATCAACTTGAGCAGTTCTTC. Its translation is CSRTGTSDQLEQFF.

This clonotype is medium-sized by share. This rearrangement joins TRBV15 to TRBJ1-1; D gene unclear. V was cut by 1 base and J by 5 bases, with 8 bases left in between. The CDR3 runs to 13 residues. Per germline, CDR1 LNHNV and CDR2 YYDKDF (reference sequence). CDR3 coding DNA: TGTGCCACCAGCAGAGCAACTAGGACTGAAGCTTTCTTT. It is translated as CATSRATRTEAFF.

There are many counts of this clonotype. The gene calls are TRBV28 and TRBJ2-7; TRBD2 might be the D (6 bases). CDR1 is MDHEN, CDR2 SYDVKM, per germline. With 5 bases removed from V and 0 bases from J, the gap between germline ends came to 8 bases. This CDR3 spans 13 amino acids. This chain's CDR3 is CASSIAVSYEQYF. In DNA, the CDR3 is TGTGCCAGCAGTATAGCGGTCTCCTACGAGCAGTACTTC.

There are many counts of this clonotype. The J gene is TRBJ2-5, the V gene TRBV12-3 or TRBV12-4; 11 bases line up with TRBD1. The CDR3 length is 15 residues. The V gene end was trimmed by 5 bases and the J gene end by 4 bases; junction bases not matched to a gene: 6. CDR3: CASSKGTGGGETQYF. The DNA of the CDR3 is TGTGCCAGCAGTAAAGGGACAGGGGGAGGAGAGACCCAGTACTTC.

Concerning this clonotype itself: Since no conserved phenylalanine or tryptophan closes the CDR3, a read error is the likely cause. The DNA is left out, because the CDR3 cannot be placed on it with certainty; the CDR3 is given as TCRdb lists it. The CDR3 protein is CSARDRGV. The V gene is TRBV20-1, the J gene TRBJ1-1; the table assigns TRBD1, which was not confirmed against the DNA. Germline values: CDR1 DFQATT, CDR2 SNEGSKA (reference sequence). The CDR3 contains 8 residues when both ends are counted.

This clonotype was counted ten times or more. The V and J genes are TRBV12-5 and TRBJ2-2, with D perhaps assigned TRBD1 or TRBD2 (5 bases each). The germline V gene has CDR1 LGHNT and CDR2 FRNRAP. The CDR3 is 16 amino acids. The V gene lost 4 bases and the J gene lost 5 bases, with 17 bases spanning the gap. Here the CDR3 reads CASGSMRAGRTGELFF. In nucleotides, the CDR3 is TGTGCTAGTGGTTCGATGAGGGCAGGGCGGACCGGGGAGCTGTTTTTT. The full variable domain, with the rest looked up from reference TRBV12-5 and TRBJ2-2, is DARVTQTPRHKVTEMGQEVTMRCQPILGHNTVFWYRQTMMQGLELLAYFRNRAPLDDSGMPKDRFSAEMPDATLATLKIQPSEPRDSAVYFCASGSMRAGRTGELFFGEGSRLTVL.

This chain joins TRBV5-1 and TRBJ2-1; D is unclear. The CDR3 spans 12 residues. Germline V gene sequence: CDR1 SGHRS, CDR2 YFSETQ. The ends were cut back, 2 bases at V and 4 bases at J, with 4 bases in the middle. In nucleotides, the CDR3 is TGCGCCAGCAGCTTTCATTACAATGAGCAGTTCTTC. The encoded protein is CASSFHYNEQFF.

The J gene is TRBJ1-2, the V gene TRBV15; D not certain. Trimming stripped 1 base from V and 4 bases from J, with 7 bases between. Germline V CDR1 and CDR2: LNHNV, YYDKDF (reference sequence). The CDR3 has 13 amino acids. CDR3 DNA sequence: TGTGCCACCAGCAGAGGGGCCCCCTATGGCTACACCTTC. It is translated as CATSRGAPYGYTF.

V and J are TRBV9 and TRBJ2-1; 10 nucleotides agree with TRBD2. Germline CDR1 and CDR2: SGDLS and YYNGEE. This CDR3 comprises 18 residues. V was pared by 5 bases and J by 12 bases, with 23 bases of the junction left unmatched. CDR3 residues: CASSSWGQGLAVTDTQFF. CDR3 sequence (DNA): TGTGCCAGCAGTTCGTGGGGACAAGGACTAGCGGTCACAGATACGCAGTTCTTC.

This chain joins TRBV24-1 and TRBJ2-7, with 8 bases identical to TRBD1. Germline CDR1 and CDR2: KGHDR and SFDVKD. The CDR3 length is 12 residues. V dropped 9 bases and J dropped 11; count of bases not matched to a gene: 11. This CDR3 reads CATEGQGGGEYF. The CDR3 bases are TGTGCCACCGAAGGACAGGGTGGCGGGGAGTACTTC.

V and J are TRBV20-1 and TRBJ2-1, with TRBD2 matching 11 bases. V lost 3 bases, J lost 7 bases, and 5 bases stayed unmatched. The CDR3 sequence is 14 residues long. Germline lookup yields CDR1 DFQATT and CDR2 SNEGSKA (reference sequence). The CDR3 DNA is TGCAGTGCTAGGGTAGCGGGAGGGAGGAATGAGCAGTTCTTC. It translates to CSARVAGGRNEQFF.

As concerns this clonotype: This likely comes from a read error, as the CDR3 has no conserved phenylalanine or tryptophan at its end. The rearrangement joins TRBV7-6 to TRBJ2-7; TRBD2 agrees at 9 bases. Per germline, CDR1 SGHVS and CDR2 FNYEAQ. This CDR3 has 18 amino acids. Trimming removed 0 bases from V and 3 bases from J; junction bases left unmatched: 12. CDR3 amino acids: CASSLAVSGRGRLYEQYL. Written as DNA, the CDR3 is TGTGCCAGCAGCTTAGCGGTTAGCGGGAGAGGGCGCCTCTACGAGCAGTACCTC.

The chain carries TRBV6-5 and TRBJ2-1; TRBD2 aligns across 10 bases. Germline V gene lookup returns CDR1 MNHEY and CDR2 SVGAGI. Trimming cost V 6 bases and J 0 bases; bases outside gene matches: 5. This CDR3 comprises 16 residues. DNA for the CDR3: TGTGCCAGCAGAGGACTAGCGGCTAGCTCCTACAATGAGCAGTTCTTC. It is translated as CASRGLAASSYNEQFF.

The chain employs TRBV10-3 and TRBJ1-2; D remains unclear. V was trimmed by 4 bases and J by 8 bases, leaving 17 bases between them. The CDR3 runs to 14 residues. The germline gives CDR1 ENHRY, CDR2 SYGVKD. CDR3 region: CAISVSLQMRGYTF. CDR3 sequence (DNA): TGTGCCATCAGTGTCTCCCTCCAGATGAGGGGCTACACCTTC.

A remark on this clonotype: The missing conserved phenylalanine or tryptophan at the end of this CDR3 makes a read error likely. This chain uses TRBV19 with TRBJ2-3; 11 bases are shared with TRBD2. Germline loops: CDR1 LNHDA, CDR2 SQIVND (reference sequence). J gave up 10 bases and V 7 bases, and 13 bases lay outside the gene matches. The CDR3 consists of 15 residues. The CDR3 DNA reads TGTGCCAGTAAGGATGGTAGCGGGGGGGGGGATGCGCAGTATCTT. Amino acid sequence: CASKDGSGGGDAQYL.

This clonotype was observed at least ten times. Given a much more abundant clone one base away, this may be a read error. V is TRBV4-1 and J is TRBJ1-1; D gene uncertain. The V gene lost 1 base and the J gene lost 10 bases, with 13 bases spanning the gap. This CDR3 has 13 residues. CDR1 and CDR2 from the germline V gene are MGHRA and YSYEKL. The CDR3 loop reads CASSQGTGIGAFF. CDR3 coding DNA: TGCGCCAGCAGCCAAGGGACCGGGATTGGAGCTTTCTTT.

This clonotype counts as medium-sized. The CDR3 here is CSARDRMGRTDTQYF. CDR3 nucleotides: TGCAGTGCTAGAGATAGGATGGGTCGCACAGATACGCAGTATTTT. The chain couples TRBV20-1 to TRBJ2-3; D gene unclear. Germline lookup yields CDR1 DFQATT and CDR2 SNEGSKA (reference sequence). The length of the CDR3 is 15 residues. Trimming stripped 0 bases from V and 1 base from J, with 11 bases between.

This clonotype has only one observation. V gene TRBV10-2 combines with J gene TRBJ1-2; the match to TRBD1 covers 7 bases. CDR1 is WSHSY, CDR2 SAAADI, per germline. Unmatched junction bases numbered 8, after V lost 6 bases and J lost 4 bases. This CDR3 contains 14 residues. The CDR3 protein is CASSRQGIIYGYTF. DNA of the CDR3: TGCGCCAGCAGCAGACAGGGTATCATCTATGGCTACACCTTC.

This clonotype was counted ten times or more. CDR3 DNA sequence: TGTGCCAGCGTCCTAATAGAGCGGGAGGCCGAGCAGTACTTC. Translating it yields CASVLIEREAEQYF. J is TRBJ2-7 and V is TRBV6-1; TRBD2 matches at 9 bases. Germline V gives CDR1 MNHNS, CDR2 SASEGT. CDR3 length equals 14 residues. With 8 bases clipped from V and 6 bases from J, the junction kept 11 bases outside the gene matches.

The rearrangement uses TRBV15 and TRBJ2-5; D is ambiguous. Germline V gene data show CDR1 as LNHNV and CDR2 as YYDKDF (reference sequence). CDR3 length equals 16 residues. V was cut by 1 base and J by 2 bases, with 14 bases left in between. CDR3 in DNA: TGTGCCACCAGCAGAGCGCCTACAGTGGGACAAGAGACCCAGTACTTC. It is translated as CATSRAPTVGQETQYF.

This chain connects TRBV6-1 to TRBJ1-4; D gene ambiguous. Trimming left V 2 bases short and J 1 base short, with 8 bases between. Germline V gene lookup returns CDR1 MNHNS and CDR2 SASEGT. The CDR3 is made up of 15 amino acids. The CDR3 nucleotides are TGTGCCAGCAGTGAATCCCTGGGAACTAATGAAAAACTGTTTTTT. Amino acid sequence: CASSESLGTNEKLFF.